This T cell receptor beta chain emerged from a study of tumor-infiltrating lymphocytes in primary liver carcinoma (dated by TCRdb to the late 2010s). With respect to the entire study: Between November 2015 and March 2016, roughly 5 patients in China with histopathologically diagnosed primary liver carcinoma had their tumors surgically resected. Of the five patients (three men and two women, aged 30 to 69 years), four had hepatocellular carcinoma and one had combined HCC and intrahepatic cholangiocarcinoma. The tumors of the five patients were staged as T1-T3 N0M0, with maximum diameters ranging from about 4 to 11 cm. Each sample produced about 3.65 to 7.13 million productive TCRbeta reads, and read depth showed no significant difference between tissue types. TCRbeta repertoire sequencing, expression microarrays and whole-exome sequencing were combined in the study across five regions of each liver tumor, with adjacent normal tissue and blood also included. A total of about 35 specimens from 5 patients, comprising about 25 tumor regions, 5 adjacent noncancerous liver tissues and 5 peripheral blood samples, were covered by TCRbeta repertoire sequencing. Reproducibility between technical replicate repertoires was high, with correlation coefficients above 0.95 and mean shared-clone rates around 0.88.

This clonotype has just one count. The antigen it binds to is not known. Germline is not matched at one junction end, which may reflect a read error. Overall study outcomes, separate from this receptor: Consistent with antigen-driven expansion, pairs of tumor regions showed higher repertoire overlap (mean about 35%) than either tumor-adjacent pairs (approximately 17%) or tumor-blood pairs (about 15%). Because sequencing covered only the TCR beta chain and unpaired alpha chains were not captured, true repertoire diversity is likely underestimated. The study included only four or five patients, and the authors note findings should be validated in a larger study. The top 250 clones accounted for a significantly greater share of the repertoire in tumors than in blood (p = 0.039). Because the samples were bulk and unsorted, CD4+ and CD8+ T cell repertoires could not be compared.

Using a constant-region primer and ProtoScript II reverse transcriptase, TCRbeta-specific cDNA was reverse-transcribed from 400 to 550 ng total RNA. TCRbeta libraries were built with three nested multiplex PCR rounds, a slightly modified ARM-PCR procedure. Each of the first two PCR rounds ran for 10 cycles and used multiplex TRBV1-TRBV30 forward primers together with a Cbeta reverse primer. Sample barcodes and Illumina adapters were added in a final 25-cycle PCR using Deep VentR polymerase. Before sequencing, amplicons of 200-500 bp were gel-purified using a QIAquick gel extraction kit. An Illumina HiSeq 2500 was used to sequence the TCRbeta amplicons, generating 250-bp paired-end reads. In the paper's pipeline: Trimmomatic v0.33 was used to quality-trim the reads, and FLASH v1.2.11 was used to merge paired reads so that full CDR3 sequences could be recovered. MiGEC v1.2.1b assigned V, D and J germline segments to the rearranged TCRbeta sequences. Clonotype statistics and Shannon-Wiener diversity indices were calculated with VDJtools v1.0.0. To reduce sampling bias, subsequent analyses other than the diversity analysis used only the 250 most abundant clonotypes in each sample. TCRdb handled the public reads itself, with Q25 trimming in fastp and clone calling in MiXCR, and kept productive beta chains. Every CDR3 protein is listed once, alongside the most common genes and DNA of its rows. These V and J calls originate from TCRdb's pipeline instead of the authors' own analysis. Present in this sample are approximately 330,000 distinct CDR3 sequences, around 60% of which were seen just once. The ten most abundant clones make up roughly 6.5% of the sample.

The CDR3 runs 14 residues from the cysteine to the phenylalanine. Just the 42-base CDR3 DNA is kept, in frame starting at base 1. Per the germline V gene, SGHRS is the CDR1 and YFSETQ is the CDR2. Blood RNA was extracted from unsorted whole blood using TRIzol reagent, and germline DNA was obtained with the DNeasy Blood & Tissue kit. Patients had chronic HBV infection and were treatment-naive at sampling. Roughly 3.9 milliliters of peripheral blood were collected into K2EDTA tubes before surgery. The sequence is built from TRBV5-1 and TRBJ1-6; 11 junctional bases match TRBD1. Sample: peripheral blood. This clonotype originated in a man aged 40-55 years with primary liver carcinoma and hepatitis B virus infection. The CDR3: CASRPGQGDSSLHF. The DNA is TGCGCCAGCAGACCGGGACAGGGGGATTCATCCCTCCACTTT.